The clone carrying this TCR beta chain was found many times. The antigen remains unidentified. The junction differs from germline at one of its ends, possibly a read error. This record belongs to a study of T cells in Graves' hyperthyroidism and ophthalmopathy. Study conclusions and caveats: Ophthalmopathy, as predicted by the model, came a median around 6 months after the prediction. The authors' 13 V-J model separated ophthalmopathy from stable hyperthyroidism.

Uncontrolled infection, other autoimmune disease, pregnancy or lactation barred patients from enrollment. The CDR3 extends over 13 amino acids. Germline V CDR1 and CDR2: SGHTA, FQGNSA. RNA transcripts yielded amplified TCR beta CDR3 regions. Carried out on the TCR CDR3, a first-round RT-PCR used the HTBI primer set. TCRdb re-derived calls from the multiplex PCR reads in MiXCR, one entry per CDR3 protein. The sample holds 800,000 or so distinct CDR3 sequences, roughly 40% seen once. Material: blood. The V call is TRBV7-2, the J call TRBJ1-2; no clear D gene. The TCR was taken from a man younger than 35 with Graves' hyperthyroidism. The DNA for the CDR3 is TGTGCCAGCAGCTTTGCCGCAGACGGACGAAAGGCCTTC. This sequence encodes CASSFAADGRKAF.